The sequence of this TCR beta chain was determined in a study of T cell responses to AZD1222 COVID-19 vaccine (dated by TCRdb to the early 2020s). Looking at the study overall: AZD1222 recipients with second doses at about 4 weeks or about 12 weeks were pooled, because spike-specific TCR depth and breadth did not differ between schedules. A total of 230 or so trial participants underwent TCR sequencing, of whom about 210 received two doses of AZD1222 and about 25 received two doses of the MenACWY control vaccine. Enrollment into the trials was organized by age into subgroups of 18-55, 56-69 and 70-plus years, and those subgroups contained roughly 150, 30 and 60 TCR-sequenced participants, respectively.

The CDR3 regions of human TCRbeta chains were subjected to immunosequencing. The paper's data handling went like this. Repertoire TCRs were matched against a reference library of SARS-CoV-2-specific TCRs generated with the MIRA antigen-specificity platform. Breadth meant the fraction of unique TCRs that were SARS-CoV-2-associated, whereas depth meant the fraction of total T cells that were SARS-CoV-2-associated. Using the MIRA data, each spike-specific TCR was mapped to the spike region that the TCR reacts to and placed in a CD4 or CD8 class. Log10-transformed breadth and depth values were compared by one-way ANOVA with Sidak's multiple comparisons tests. The immuneACCESS repertoire file appears here via TCRdb, limited to in-frame rearrangements. These files lack a portion of the clones; in checked studies, under half of the deficit traces to unresolved V genes, and the cause of the others is not known. V, J and clone size derive from that table, while D and trimming were established from the DNA sequence. A total of 150,000 to 200,000 clones appear in this sample, 80% to 95% of them only once. Less than 2.5% of the sample goes to the ten largest clones.

Overall results and qualifications from the work: No day 14 peak-response samples were available, so repertoires were characterized only after the peak T cell response. In the small 56-69-year group, the increase in depth fell short of significance, most likely because of low power. Nearly half of unique spike-specific TCRs reportedly recognized epitopes outside regions mutated in the B.1.351 and B.1.1.7 variants. After two AZD1222 doses, both the breadth and the depth of spike-specific TCRs were significantly higher than at day 0 and than in MenACWY recipients. Participants were mostly white British and included more females than males, and it was suggested by the authors that clonal diversity may have been underestimated. Vaccine-associated CD4 TCRs spanned the whole spike protein, with dominant responses in regions 160-218 and 743-854. Only six AZD1222 recipients were SARS-CoV-2 seropositive at baseline, limiting conclusions about previously exposed vaccinees.

Sequences SGDLS (CDR1) and YYNGEE (CDR2) are obtained from the germline V gene. The CDR3 measures 17 amino acids from cysteine to phenylalanine. Only the CDR3 region is kept as DNA, spanning 51 bases read in frame from base 1. After removal of 1 base from V and 4 bases from J, the junction retains 9 bases not matched to a gene. According to the study, the label for this sample's time point signals: baseline before first vaccination. Vaccinee samples came from UK trials COV001 and COV002, including a single-blind randomized controlled phase 2/3 trial of AZD1222 (ChAdOx1 nCoV-19) in healthy adults. For TCRbeta chain sequencing, PBMC samples were collected from trial participants at day 0 and at day 28 after the second dose. As regards this clone: Its antigen is unknown. Qualities for individual bases were not recorded, and no much larger clone is one base off.

The TCR sequence derives from an adult in good health. The sample here was peripheral blood, taken on day 0 of AZD1222 vaccination. The rearranged chain carries TRBV9 and TRBJ2-1, with 9 junctional bases fitting TRBD1. The DNA reads TGTGCCAGCAGCGTAAAGACCCGGGACAGGGATTACAATGAGCAGTTCTTC. The encoded protein is CASSVKTRDRDYNEQFF.